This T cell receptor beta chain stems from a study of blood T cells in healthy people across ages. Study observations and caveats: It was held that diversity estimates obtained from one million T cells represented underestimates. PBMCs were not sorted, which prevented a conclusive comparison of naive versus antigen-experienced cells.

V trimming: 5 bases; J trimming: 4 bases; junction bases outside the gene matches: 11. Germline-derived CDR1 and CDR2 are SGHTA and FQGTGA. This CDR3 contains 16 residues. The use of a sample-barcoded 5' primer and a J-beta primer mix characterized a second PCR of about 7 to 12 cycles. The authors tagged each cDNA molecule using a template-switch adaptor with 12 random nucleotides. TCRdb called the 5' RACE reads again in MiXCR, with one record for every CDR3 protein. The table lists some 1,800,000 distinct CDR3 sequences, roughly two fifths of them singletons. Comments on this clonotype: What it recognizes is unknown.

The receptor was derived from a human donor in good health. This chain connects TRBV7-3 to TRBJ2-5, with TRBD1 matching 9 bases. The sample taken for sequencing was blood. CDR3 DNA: TGTGCCAGCAGCCCCTCGAGGGGACAGGGCAGAGAGACCCAGTACTTC. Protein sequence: CASSPSRGQGRETQYF.